The sequence of this T cell receptor beta chain was determined in a study of CD8 T cells in Susac syndrome. Unmatched junction bases numbered 4, after V lost 6 bases and J lost 3 bases. In germline, CDR1 is MDHEN, CDR2 SYDVKM. The CDR3 is 13 amino acids. Blood CD8+ and CD4+ T cells underwent high-throughput TCR beta sequencing. In the multiple sclerosis control group, patients were treatment-naive and had stable or active relapsing-remitting disease. TEMRA cells underwent FACS enrichment and CD8+ and CD4+ T cells underwent negative isolation. RNA in amounts of roughly 0.5 to 1 ug was reverse transcribed with random hexamers. With immunoSEQ multiplex PCR, TCR beta CDR3 was amplified across 54 Vbeta and 13 Jbeta. TCRdb re-derived calls from the immunoSEQ multiplex PCR reads in MiXCR, one entry per CDR3 protein. The top ten hold approximately 0.094% of the sample, which has roughly 150,000 distinct CDR3 sequences, 94% seen once.

This TCR derives from a human donor with multiple sclerosis. This chain joins TRBV28 and TRBJ1-1, with TRBD1 matching 7 bases. Sequencing was done on a sample of CD4+ T cells from PBMCs. The CDR3: CASSRQGYTEAFF. In DNA, the CDR3 is TGTGCCAGCAGCCGACAGGGTTACACTGAAGCTTTCTTT.